These T cell receptor beta chains were read from a single sample in a study of Ad26.COV2.S vaccination and SARS-CoV-2 variants. Generated by immunoSEQ multiplex PCR, the TCRdb table keeps only in-frame clones and is missing some. The table includes 300,000 to 350,000 clones, 88% detected once. The source was peripheral blood, collected in a trial of Ad26.COV2.S vaccine versus placebo. The receptors were sampled from a person between 18 and 59 years old who received the Ad26.COV2.S COVID-19 vaccine or a placebo. The CDR3 runs from the conserved cysteine through the conserved F or W. D genes are given only for firm matches.

V | D | CDR3
TRBV20-1 | . | CSASGPDLDRGTQYF
TRBV12-3/TRBV12-4 | . | CASTVTSYNEQFF
TRBV5-1 | . | CASSLDRENQPQHF
TRBV6-2/TRBV6-3 | TRBD2 | CASSNGGLAGRETQYF
TRBV28 | . | CASSTRDSNQPQHF
TRBV6-5 | TRBD1 | CASSLSGQGYNEQFF
TRBV11-2 | TRBD2 | CASSLGGASGRGADTQYF
TRBV30 | TRBD1 | CAWRGQYNQPQHF
TRBV19 | . | CASSITSDNQPQHF
TRBV4-2 | TRBD2 | CASSQDFAGGGDTQYF
TRBV30 | TRBD2 | CAWSVGGGTETQYF
TRBV18 | . | CASSPQRTRDQPQHF
TRBV7-2 | . | CASSFRRGGGQPQHF
TRBV6-2/TRBV6-3 | . | CASSYLRGDYEQYF
TRBV27 | . | CASSWSSGANVLTF
TRBV6-5 | TRBD2 | CARAGGDTQYF
TRBV28 | . | CASNIPGGSYNEQFF
TRBV5-1 | TRBD2 | CASSLAVGLAPRWLDEQFF
TRBV28 | TRBD1 | CASSPTQGLTDTQYF
TRBV7-2 | . | CASSLEQGGSYNSPLHF
TRBV19 | . | CASSTSGTGELFF
TRBV4-3 | TRBD2 | CASSQSTSGGSDTQYF
TRBV7-2 | . | CASSLSRTEIYEQYF
TRBV11-2 | . | CASSTQEGRHGYTF
TRBV19 | TRBD2 | CASARLAGGTDTQYF
TRBV2 | . | CASRFNNEKLFF
TRBV14 | . | CASSQLGGIYNEQFF
TRBV19 | TRBD1 | CASSKNRDRGYNEQFF
TRBV29-1 | . | CSVEQGNEQFF
TRBV11-2 | TRBD2 | CASSLGTSGYLSGANVLTF
TRBV27 | TRBD1 | CAEPGEDRGMNTGELFF
TRBV19 | TRBD2 | CASSRGLAGAPSYNEQFF
TRBV5-1 | TRBD1 | CASSFNRGQNYGYTF
TRBV5-6 | . | CASSSSTGIEQFF